This T cell receptor (beta chain) was obtained from a study of cytomegalovirus exposure and HLA in healthy donors. This clone has a handful of counts. No antigen is known for it. V lost 1 base to trimming and J lost 0 bases, with 7 bases between them. The CDR3 spans 16 residues. Germline V gives CDR1 MGHRA, CDR2 YSYEKL. Study observations and caveats: Accounts indicate the classifier identified cytomegalovirus status with strong specificity and sensitivity.

The PCR ran on 60 Vbeta and 13 Jbeta primers. Profiled with immunoSEQ multiplex PCR; TCRdb holds only in-frame clones, not every one. The sample comprises around 130,000 clones, 80% of which are singletons, and 2.5% to 3% rests with the top ten. The receptor comes from a man aged 25-45 years in good health and CMV-seronegative. Input material: PBMCs. The V and J genes are TRBV4-1 and TRBJ2-6; unclear D gene. In nucleotides, the CDR3 is TGCGCCAGCAGCCAAGTAGCTAGCTCTGGGGCCAACGTCCTGACTTTC. Protein sequence: CASSQVASSGANVLTF.